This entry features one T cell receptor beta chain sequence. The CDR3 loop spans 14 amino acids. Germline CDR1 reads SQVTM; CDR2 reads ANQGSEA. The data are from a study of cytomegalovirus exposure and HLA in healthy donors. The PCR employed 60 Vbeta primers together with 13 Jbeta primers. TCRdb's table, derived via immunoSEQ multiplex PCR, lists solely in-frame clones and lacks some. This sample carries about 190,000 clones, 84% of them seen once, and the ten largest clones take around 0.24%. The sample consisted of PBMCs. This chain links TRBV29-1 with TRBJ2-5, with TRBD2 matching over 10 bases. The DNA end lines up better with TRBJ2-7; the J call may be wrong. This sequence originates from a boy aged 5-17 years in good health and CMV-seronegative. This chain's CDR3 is CSVSGAGGPYEQYF. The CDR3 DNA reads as TGCAGCGTTTCCGGAGCGGGAGGGCCCTACGAGCAGTACTTC.